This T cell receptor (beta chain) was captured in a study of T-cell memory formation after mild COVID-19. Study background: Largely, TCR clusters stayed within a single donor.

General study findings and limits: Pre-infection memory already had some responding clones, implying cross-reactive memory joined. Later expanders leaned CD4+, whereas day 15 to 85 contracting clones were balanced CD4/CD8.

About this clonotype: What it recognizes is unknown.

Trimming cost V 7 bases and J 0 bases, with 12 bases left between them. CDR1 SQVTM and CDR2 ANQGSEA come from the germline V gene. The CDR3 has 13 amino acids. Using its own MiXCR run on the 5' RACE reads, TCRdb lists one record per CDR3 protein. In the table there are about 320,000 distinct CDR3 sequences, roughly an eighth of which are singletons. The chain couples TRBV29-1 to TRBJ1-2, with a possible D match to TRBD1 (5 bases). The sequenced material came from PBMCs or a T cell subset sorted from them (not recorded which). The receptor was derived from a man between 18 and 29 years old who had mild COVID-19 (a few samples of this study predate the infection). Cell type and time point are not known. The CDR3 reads CSGLGPSNYGYTF. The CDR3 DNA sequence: TGCAGCGGGTTGGGGCCTTCTAACTATGGCTACACCTTC.